The 21 T cell receptor beta chains below were found in one sample sequenced in a study of T cells after yellow fever vaccination. A single record per CDR3 protein comes from TCRdb applying MiXCR to the 5' RACE reads. The sample shows some 600,000 distinct CDR3 sequences, roughly an eighth of them seen only once. The sequencing used PBMCs, collected on the day of the yellow fever booster vaccination. These receptors were taken from a man aged 30 to 39 who received the YFV17D yellow fever vaccine.

CDR3 loop: CSASIPRDRGTEAFF. As DNA, the CDR3 is TGCAGTGCTAGTATTCCCCGGGACAGAGGCACTGAAGCTTTCTTT. The chain carries TRBV20-1 and TRBJ1-1; 7 bases line up with TRBD1. CDR3 length: 15 residues. Germline CDR1 reads DFQATT; CDR2 reads SNEGSKA (reference sequence). Germline trimming cut 3 bases from V and 4 bases from J; bases unmatched to any gene: 11.

This clonotype appeared a few times. The V and J genes are TRBV2 and TRBJ2-1; 9 nucleotides match TRBD1. Looked up from germline, CDR1 is SNHLY and CDR2 is FYNNEI. With V trimmed by 9 bases and J by 3 bases, 15 bases remained unmatched. The CDR3 extends over 17 amino acids. The CDR3: CASLKDYRTGVYNEQFF. The CDR3 DNA sequence: TGTGCCAGTCTGAAGGATTATAGGACAGGGGTCTACAATGAGCAGTTCTTC. Full variable domain (rest looked up from reference TRBV2 and TRBJ2-1): EPEVTQTPSHQVTQMGQEVILRCVPISNHLYFYWYRQILGQKVEFLVSFYNNEISEKSEIFDDQFSVERPDGSNFTLKIRSTKLEDSAMYFCASLKDYRTGVYNEQFFGPGTRLTVL.

The genes are TRBV6-1 and TRBJ1-2, with D hard to call. Germline V gene sequence: CDR1 MNHNS, CDR2 SASEGT. This CDR3 contains 15 residues. With 7 bases removed from V and 2 bases from J, the gap between germline ends came to 17 bases. The chain's CDR3 is CASTPGSRINYGYTF. The CDR3 nucleotides read TGTGCCAGCACCCCTGGGAGTCGGATAAACTATGGCTACACCTTC.

The V and J genes are TRBV10-3 and TRBJ2-7, with a possible D match to TRBD2 (6 bases). The CDR3 spans 15 residues. The V and J ends lost 2 bases and 4 bases respectively, with 15 bases between them. From germline, CDR1 is ENHRY and CDR2 SYGVKD. In DNA, the CDR3 is TGTGCCATCAGTGAGGGGGCTAGCGAGGGATACGAGCAGTACTTC. It codes for CAISEGASEGYEQYF.

The chain is built from TRBV14 and TRBJ1-2, with no clear D. This CDR3 contains 14 residues. Trimming stripped 4 bases from V and 4 bases from J, with 13 bases between. The germline V gene has CDR1 SGHDN and CDR2 FVKESK. CDR3 sequence: CASSPFVVSYGYTF. The CDR3 coding sequence is TGTGCCAGCAGCCCCTTCGTCGTTAGCTATGGCTACACCTTC. Supplemented by reference TRBV14 and TRBJ1-2, the full variable domain reads EAGVTQFPSHSVIEKGQTVTLRCDPISGHDNLYWYRRVMGKEIKFLLHFVKESKQDESGMPNNRFLAERTGGTYSTLKVQPAELEDSGVYFCASSPFVVSYGYTFGSGTRLTVV.

In its sample, this clonotype was seen a few times. This chain links TRBV29-1 with TRBJ2-7; no clear D. The ends were cut back, 8 bases at V and 4 bases at J, with 21 bases in the middle. Germline CDR1 reads SQVTM; CDR2 reads ANQGSEA. The CDR3 contains 14 residues. This CDR3 is CSIRVARGRYEQYF. The CDR3 DNA is TGCAGCATCCGAGTGGCTAGAGGACGATACGAGCAGTACTTC.

This clonotype was counted a few times. J is TRBJ1-2 and V is TRBV12-3 or TRBV12-4; TRBD1 matches 8 bases. Germline trimming cut 6 bases from V and 4 bases from J; bases unmatched to any gene: 10. The CDR3 length is 15 residues. The CDR3 protein is CASSQPGQDFYGYTF. In DNA form, the CDR3 reads TGTGCCAGCAGCCAACCGGGACAGGATTTCTATGGCTACACCTTC.

CDR3 coding DNA: TGTGCCAGCAGCTTAGTGTCGAGTGAAGCTTTCTTT. Translation gives CASSLVSSEAFF. The V call is TRBV7-9, the J call TRBJ1-1; D remains ambiguous. V gave up 1 base and J gave up 7 bases, with 7 bases separating them. The germline gives CDR1 SEHNR, CDR2 FQNEAQ (reference sequence). This CDR3 has 12 amino acids. Combining the CDR3 with reference TRBV7-9 and TRBJ1-1 gives the whole variable domain DTGVSQNPRHKITKRGQNVTFRCDPISEHNRLYWYRQTLGQGPEFLTYFQNEAQLEKSRLLSDRFSAERPKGSFSTLEIQRTEQGDSAMYLCASSLVSSEAFFGQGTRLTVV.

A few counts support this clonotype. This rearrangement joins TRBV19 to TRBJ1-4; 9 nucleotides agree with TRBD1. V was pared by 9 bases and J by 1 base, with 3 bases of the junction left unmatched. Germline loops: CDR1 LNHDA, CDR2 SQIVND (reference sequence). This CDR3 comprises 14 residues. DNA for the CDR3: TGTGCCAGCTACAGGGGGCGAACTAATGAAAAACTGTTTTTT. Amino acids: CASYRGRTNEKLFF.

This clonotype was detected a few times. The chain carries TRBV28 and TRBJ1-1; no clear D gene. The ends were cut back, 3 bases at V and 3 bases at J, with 11 bases in the middle. The CDR3 runs 14 residues. CDR1 and CDR2 (germline): MDHEN, SYDVKM. CDR3: CASSFRAVDTEAFF. As DNA, the CDR3 is TGTGCCAGCAGTTTTAGGGCGGTGGACACTGAAGCTTTCTTT.

This clonotype came up a few times. The chain couples TRBV12-3 or TRBV12-4 to TRBJ2-2; possible D gene TRBD2, 5 bases. The CDR3 has 15 amino acids. V shed 4 bases and J shed 3 bases, with 12 bases lying between them. CDR3 in DNA: TGTGCCAGCAGTTGGACCTTCGGGGACACCGGGGAGCTGTTTTTT. Translated: CASSWTFGDTGELFF.

Of note for this clonotype: The conserved phenylalanine or tryptophan is not found at the CDR3 terminus, so this likely reflects a read error. The chain carries TRBV3-1 and TRBJ2-7, with D unresolved. The CDR3 is made up of 13 amino acids. V shed 3 bases and J shed 2 bases, with 8 bases lying between them. Per the germline V gene, CDR1 is LGHDT and CDR2 is YNNKEL (reference sequence). The DNA for the CDR3 is TGTGCCAGCAGCCACGGCGGTACCTACGAGCAGTACTCC. Translated: CASSHGGTYEQYS.

This clonotype was picked up a small number of times. This chain links TRBV19 with TRBJ2-1, with 8 bases aligning to TRBD1. Trimming cost V 3 bases and J 7 bases; bases outside gene matches: 5. The CDR3 spans 14 residues. Germline CDR1 LNHDA, CDR2 SQIVND (reference sequence). The CDR3: CASSIPGGENEQFF. In DNA form, the CDR3 reads TGTGCCAGTAGTATCCCAGGGGGCGAGAATGAGCAGTTCTTC.

This clonotype was detected a few times. The rearrangement uses TRBV18 and TRBJ1-2; D possibly corresponds to TRBD1 (5 bases). The CDR3 has 14 residues. The germline CDR1 and CDR2 sequences are KGHSH and LQKENI. Trimming stripped 3 bases from V and 3 bases from J, with 11 bases between. The CDR3 region is CASSPDLGDYGYTF. As DNA, the CDR3 is TGTGCCAGCTCACCGGACTTAGGGGACTATGGCTACACCTTC.

The rearrangement uses TRBV7-2 and TRBJ2-5; 11 nucleotides agree with TRBD2. This CDR3 region has 16 residues. Germline CDR1 reads SGHTA; CDR2 reads FQGNSA. V lost 5 bases to trimming and J lost 5 bases; unmatched junction nucleotides: 10. CDR3 DNA sequence: TGTGCCAGCAGCCAAACTAGCGGGAGAGGGGATGAGACCCAGTACTTC. Residues: CASSQTSGRGDETQYF.

V and J are TRBV20-1 and TRBJ1-6, with TRBD1 matching 9 bases. V was clipped by 5 bases and J by 9 bases; unmatched bases: 8. Germline V gene data show CDR1 as DFQATT and CDR2 as SNEGSKA (reference sequence). The CDR3 sequence is 14 residues long. The CDR3 sequence is CSASRGDRASPLHF. CDR3 DNA sequence: TGCAGTGCTTCTCGAGGGGACAGGGCTTCACCCCTCCACTTT.

This chain joins TRBV12-3 or TRBV12-4 and TRBJ1-1; a possible D gene is TRBD1 (6 bases). The CDR3 runs 13 residues. The V and J ends lost 0 bases and 5 bases respectively, with 7 bases between them. The CDR3 DNA reads TGTGCCAGCAGTTTAGCCCAGGGGACTGAAGCTTTCTTT. Protein sequence: CASSLAQGTEAFF.

This clonotype has more than one count but fewer than ten. The gene calls are TRBV7-2 and TRBJ2-1, with 13 bases fitting TRBD2. Germline V gene lookup returns CDR1 SGHTA and CDR2 FQGNSA. Unmatched junction bases numbered 7, after V lost 4 bases and J lost 10 bases. The CDR3 spans 15 residues. CDR3 amino acids: CASSSGLAGVQEQFF. Written as DNA, the CDR3 is TGTGCCAGCAGCTCTGGACTAGCGGGAGTCCAGGAGCAGTTCTTC.

The J gene is TRBJ1-4, the V gene TRBV5-4; no reliable D call. CDR1 SGHNT and CDR2 YYREEE come from the germline V gene (reference sequence). The CDR3 is made up of 15 amino acids. V was shortened by 4 bases and J by 5 bases, with 15 bases between the two germline ends. Written as DNA, the CDR3 is TGTGCCAGCAGCGGATCCGCGGGCCTCAATGAAAAACTGTTTTTT. Translating gives CASSGSAGLNEKLFF.

A few counts support this clonotype. Germline is not matched at one junction end, which may reflect a read error. The V gene is TRBV12-3 or TRBV12-4, the J gene TRBJ2-1; D is possibly TRBD2 (6 bases). The length of the CDR3 is 15 residues. CDR3 in DNA: TGTGCCAGCAGTTTATCGGGACTCTCCTATAATGAGCAGTTCTTC. It is translated as CASSLSGLSYNEQFF.

This clonotype was counted a few times. V and J are TRBV20-1 and TRBJ2-1; 9 bases fit TRBD1. CDR3 length: 14 residues. Germline trimming cut 4 bases from V and 8 bases from J; bases unmatched to any gene: 9. Germline CDR1 and CDR2: DFQATT and SNEGSKA (reference sequence). The CDR3 loop reads CSATRTGVGDEQFF. CDR3 coding DNA: TGCAGTGCTACCCGGACAGGGGTAGGGGATGAGCAGTTCTTC.